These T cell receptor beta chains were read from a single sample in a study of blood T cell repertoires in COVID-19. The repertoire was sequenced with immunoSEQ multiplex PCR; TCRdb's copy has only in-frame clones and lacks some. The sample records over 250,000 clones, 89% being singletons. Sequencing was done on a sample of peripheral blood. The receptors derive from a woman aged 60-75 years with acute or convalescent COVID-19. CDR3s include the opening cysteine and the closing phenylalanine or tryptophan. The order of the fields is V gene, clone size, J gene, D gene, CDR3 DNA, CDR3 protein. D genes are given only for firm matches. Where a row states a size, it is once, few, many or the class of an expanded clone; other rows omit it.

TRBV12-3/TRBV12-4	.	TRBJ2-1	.	TGTGCCAGCAGTTTAAAACTAGAGCTTGAGCAGTTCTTC	CASSLKLELEQFF
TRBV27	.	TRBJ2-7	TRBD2	TGTGCCAGCAGCCTCGGGACTAGCGGGAGGGCCCAGCAGTACTTC	CASSLGTSGRAQQYF
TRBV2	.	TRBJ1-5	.	TGTGCCAGTACCGGGACACTAAATCAGCCCCAGCATTTT	CASTGTLNQPQHF
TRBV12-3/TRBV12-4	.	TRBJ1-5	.	TGTGCCAGCAGTTTAACGGGGAATCAGCCCCAGCATTTT	CASSLTGNQPQHF
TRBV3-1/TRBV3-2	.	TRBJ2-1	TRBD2	TGTGCCAGCAGCCCTTCTAGCGGACGGCCCCCCGAGCAGTTCTTC	CASSPSSGRPPEQFF
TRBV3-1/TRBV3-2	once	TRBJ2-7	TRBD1	TGTGCCAGCAGCAAAACTCCTAGGACAGGGGCCCCCTACGAGCAGTACTTC	CASSKTPRTGAPYEQYF
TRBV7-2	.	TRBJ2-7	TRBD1	TGTGCCAGCAGCATCACAGGGGGCCCCTACGAGCAGTACTTC	CASSITGGPYEQYF
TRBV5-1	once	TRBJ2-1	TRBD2	TGCGCCAGCAGCTTGGCCGGGGGGGAGTACAATGAGCAGTTCTTC	CASSLAGGEYNEQFF
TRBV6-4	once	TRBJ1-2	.	TGTGCCAGCAGTGATGAGTACTATGGCTACACCTTC	CASSDEYYGYTF
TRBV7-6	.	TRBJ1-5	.	TGTGCCAGCAGCTTAGTATCAGGGAAAGATCAGCCCCAGCATTTT	CASSLVSGKDQPQHF
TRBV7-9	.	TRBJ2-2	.	TGTGCCAGCACCCTCCCGGGAAAGAACACCGGGGAGCTGTTTTTT	CASTLPGKNTGELFF
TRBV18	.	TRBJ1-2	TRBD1	TGTGCCAGCTCACGACAGGGGAACTATGGCTACACCTTC	CASSRQGNYGYTF
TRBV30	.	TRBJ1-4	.	TGTGCCCAGGCTACCGGTGAAAAACTGTTTTTT	CAQATGEKLFF
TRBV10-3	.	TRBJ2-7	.	TGTGCCATCAGTGAGTCACCGGTAAGCTCCTACGAGCAGTACTTC	CAISESPVSSYEQYF
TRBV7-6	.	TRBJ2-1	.	TGTGCCAGCAGCTTAGGGGGCCGAGTGGGGAATGAGCAGTTCTTC	CASSLGGRVGNEQFF
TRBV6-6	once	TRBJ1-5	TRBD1	TGTGCCGTCGACAGGGTTCGGAGCAATCAGCCCCAGCATTTT	CAVDRVRSNQPQHF
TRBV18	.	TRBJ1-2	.	TGTGCCAGCTCACCGGCAGACTATGGCTACACCTTC	CASSPADYGYTF
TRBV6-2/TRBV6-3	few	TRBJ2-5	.	TGTGCCAGCAGCCCCACAGAAGAGACCCAGTACTTC	CASSPTEETQYF
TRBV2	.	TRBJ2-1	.	TGTGCCAGCAGTTATTACAATGAGCAGTTCTTC	CASSYYNEQFF
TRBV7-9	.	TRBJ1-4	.	TGTGCCAGCAGCTACGGGGTGGCAACTAATGAAAAACTGTTTTTT	CASSYGVATNEKLFF
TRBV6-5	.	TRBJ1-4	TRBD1	TGTGCCAGCAGTTACTCCTCCGGACAGGGGCGCGAAAAACTGTTTTTT	CASSYSSGQGREKLFF
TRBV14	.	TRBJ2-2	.	TGTGCCAGCAGCCAATGGCGGACCGGGGAGCTGTTTTTT	CASSQWRTGELFF
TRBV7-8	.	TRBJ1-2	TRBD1	TGTGCCAGCAGCCCAGGGACAGGGGGGGACTATGGCTACACCTTC	CASSPGTGGDYGYTF